These 3 T cell receptor beta chains originate from one sample sequenced in a study of blood T cell repertoires in COVID-19. Profiling relied on immunoSEQ multiplex PCR, and the TCRdb table lists in-frame clones only, not all of them. The sample lists 150,000 to 200,000 clones, roughly nine tenths occurring once. The sequencing sample was made of peripheral blood. The receptor set was obtained from a man aged 55-75 years with active or convalescent COVID-19.

This clone showed up just once. V gene TRBV7-6 combines with J gene TRBJ1-6; D not resolved. This CDR3 spans 17 amino acids. CDR1 SGHVS and CDR2 FNYEAQ come from the germline V gene. With 2 bases removed from V and 0 bases from J, the gap between germline ends came to 11 bases. The CDR3 DNA sequence: TGTGCCAGCAGCTTAAGCCCACTAAGCTCCTATAATTCACCCCTCCACTTT. Protein: CASSLSPLSSYNSPLHF.

This chain connects TRBV19 to TRBJ1-3; the D gene is possibly TRBD1 (6 bases). CDR3 length: 14 amino acids. V dropped 4 bases and J dropped 7 bases, with 14 bases sitting between them. The germline V gene encodes CDR1 LNHDA and CDR2 SQIVND (reference sequence). Here the CDR3 reads CASSSTGKLNTIYF. CDR3 coding DNA: TGTGCCAGTAGTAGCACAGGGAAACTTAACACCATATATTTT.

The V gene is TRBV7-2, the J gene TRBJ2-7; 10 bases line up with TRBD2. The junction had 4 bases not matched to a gene; V was cut back by 2 bases and J by 3 bases. Per germline, CDR1 SGHTA and CDR2 FQGNSA. This CDR3 has 15 amino acids. This CDR3 is CASSLSSGSFYEQYF. Here the CDR3 DNA reads TGTGCCAGCAGCTTATCTAGCGGGAGCTTCTACGAGCAGTACTTC.